The 5 T cell receptor beta chains below were found in one sample sequenced in a study of a mutant IDH1 vaccine in newly diagnosed glioma. Repertoires were generated with immunoSEQ multiplex PCR, while TCRdb's copy carries only in-frame clones and drops some. The sample lists tens of thousands of clones, under 85% occurring once. These receptors lack a known antigen. Time point: week 47, end of study. Each vaccine dose was 300 ug of mutant IDH1 20-mer peptide, with topical imiquimod. The sample in question was PBMCs, obtained from a glioma patient whose treatment included an IDH1 peptide vaccine. The source is a woman in her forties or fifties with glioma.

The chain combines TRBV18 with TRBJ2-2; D not resolved. V lost 1 base and J 5 bases, leaving 8 bases between the germline ends. Germline V lookup: CDR1 KGHSH, CDR2 LQKENI. This CDR3 has 14 amino acids. The CDR3 loop reads CASSPRSETGELFF. The CDR3 nucleotides are TGTGCCAGCTCACCACGTAGTGAGACCGGGGAGCTGTTTTTT.

The chain recombines TRBV19 with TRBJ1-4; D uncertain. The length of the CDR3 is 15 residues. From germline, CDR1 is LNHDA and CDR2 SQIVND (reference sequence). V was shortened by 6 bases and J by 4 bases, with 15 bases between the two germline ends. The DNA of the CDR3 is TGTGCCAGTAGGAACTTGGGAGCCGGTAATGAAAAACTGTTTTTT. As protein: CASRNLGAGNEKLFF.

A single count supports this clone. The chain has TRBV10-1 and TRBJ2-2; TRBD2 aligns across 11 bases. This CDR3 region has 16 residues. CDR1 and CDR2 from the germline V gene are WNHNN and SYGVQD (reference sequence). Trimming removed 4 bases from V and 2 bases from J; junction bases left unmatched: 3. CDR3 sequence reads: CASSASGGPNTGELFF. CDR3 DNA sequence: TGCGCCAGCAGTGCTAGCGGGGGGCCTAACACCGGGGAGCTGTTTTTT.

The CDR3 here is CASRLAGGQRQYF. The CDR3 nucleotides read TGTGCCAGCAGATTAGCGGGGGGCCAACGGCAGTACTTC. The rearrangement uses TRBV5-6 and TRBJ2-7, with 10 bases fitting TRBD2. The germline gives CDR1 SGHDT, CDR2 YYEEEE. Trimming at V came to 5 bases and at J to 9 bases, leaving 8 bases not matched to a gene. The CDR3 contains 13 residues.

The chain is built from TRBV5-8 and TRBJ1-6; TRBD1 might be the D (6 bases). The CDR3 has 16 amino acids. Germline CDR1 and CDR2: SGHTS and YDEGEE. The V end was cut by 3 bases, the J end by 0 bases, with 10 bases between. The CDR3 coding sequence is TGTGCCAGCAGCTCAGGACAGACCTCCTATAATTCACCCCTCCACTTT. This codes for CASSSGQTSYNSPLHF.